Detailed here is one T cell receptor beta chain. The data are from a study of PD-1 blockade in mismatch repair-deficient tumors. Germline values: CDR1 SGHRS, CDR2 YFSETQ. The CDR3 extends over 17 amino acids. V lost 2 bases and J lost 8, with 23 bases in between. Assay used: immunoSEQ multiplex PCR; TCRdb lists only in-frame clones, some missing. The sample holds about 130,000 clones, about 88% seen once. The sequence was obtained from an adult with mismatch repair-deficient cancer. Sequenced here: peripheral blood, sampled approximately 69 weeks after starting pembrolizumab. The chain recombines TRBV5-1 with TRBJ2-1; no definite D call. The CDR3 protein is CASSFGPRSDLNHEQFF. CDR3 DNA sequence: TGCGCCAGCAGCTTTGGCCCACGGTCAGATCTCAACCATGAGCAGTTCTTC.